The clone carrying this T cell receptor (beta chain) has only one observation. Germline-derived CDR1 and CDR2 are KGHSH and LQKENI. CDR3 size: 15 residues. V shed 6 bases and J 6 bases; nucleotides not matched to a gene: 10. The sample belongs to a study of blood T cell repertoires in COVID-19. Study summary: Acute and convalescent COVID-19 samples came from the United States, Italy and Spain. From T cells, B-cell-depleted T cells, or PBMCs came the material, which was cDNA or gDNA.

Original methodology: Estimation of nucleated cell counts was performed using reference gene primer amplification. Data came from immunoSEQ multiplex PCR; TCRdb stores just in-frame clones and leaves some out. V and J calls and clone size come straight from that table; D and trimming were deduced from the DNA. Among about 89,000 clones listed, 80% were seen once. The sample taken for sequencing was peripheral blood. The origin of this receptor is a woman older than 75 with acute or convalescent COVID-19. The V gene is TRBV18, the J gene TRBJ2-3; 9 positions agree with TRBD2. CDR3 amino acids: CASSTSGSSLDTQYF. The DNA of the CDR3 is TGTGCCAGCTCGACTAGCGGAAGCTCCTTGGATACGCAGTATTTT.